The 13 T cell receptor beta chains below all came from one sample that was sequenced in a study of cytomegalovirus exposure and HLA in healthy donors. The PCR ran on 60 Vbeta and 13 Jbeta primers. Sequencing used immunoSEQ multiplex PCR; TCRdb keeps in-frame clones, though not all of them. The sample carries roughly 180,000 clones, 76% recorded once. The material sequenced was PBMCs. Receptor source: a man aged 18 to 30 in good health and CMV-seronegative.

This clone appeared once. This CDR3 reads CASSPSGVGSGTQYF. The CDR3 DNA sequence: TGTGCCAGCAGCCCCTCCGGGGTCGGTTCGGGGACCCAGTACTTC. V gene TRBV7-8 combines with J gene TRBJ2-5; TRBD2 is a possible D gene (5 bases). In germline, CDR1 is SGHVS, CDR2 FQNEAQ. This CDR3 region has 15 residues. Between the trimmed V and J ends, which lost 5 bases and 7 bases, there was a span of 20 bases.

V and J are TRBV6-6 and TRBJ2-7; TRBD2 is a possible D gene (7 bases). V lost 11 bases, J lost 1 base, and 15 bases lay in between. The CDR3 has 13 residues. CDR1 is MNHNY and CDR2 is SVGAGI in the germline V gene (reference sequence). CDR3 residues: CAGSGTQSYEQYF. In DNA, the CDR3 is TGTGCCGGGAGCGGGACACAATCCTACGAGCAGTACTTC.

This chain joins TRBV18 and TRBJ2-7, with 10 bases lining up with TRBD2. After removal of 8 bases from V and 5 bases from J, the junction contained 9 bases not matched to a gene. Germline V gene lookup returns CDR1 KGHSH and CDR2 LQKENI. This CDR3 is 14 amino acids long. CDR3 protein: CASRPGSGRDEQYF. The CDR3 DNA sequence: TGTGCCAGCCGCCCGGGCAGCGGGAGGGACGAGCAGTACTTC.

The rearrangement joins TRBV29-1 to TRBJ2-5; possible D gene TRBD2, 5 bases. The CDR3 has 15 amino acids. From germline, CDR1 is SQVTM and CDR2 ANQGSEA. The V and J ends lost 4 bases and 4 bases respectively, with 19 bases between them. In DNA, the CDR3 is TGCAGCGTTGGGCGTCGGGGTATCGGGGTAGAGACCCAGTACTTC. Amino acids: CSVGRRGIGVETQYF.

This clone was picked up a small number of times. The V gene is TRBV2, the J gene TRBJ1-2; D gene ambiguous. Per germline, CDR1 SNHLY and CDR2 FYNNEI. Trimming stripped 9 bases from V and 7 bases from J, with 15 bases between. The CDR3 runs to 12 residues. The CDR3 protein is CASTLERAGYTF. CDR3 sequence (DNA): TGTGCCAGTACCTTAGAGCGGGCTGGCTACACCTTC. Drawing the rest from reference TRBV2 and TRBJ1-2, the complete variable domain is EPEVTQTPSHQVTQMGQEVILRCVPISNHLYFYWYRQILGQKVEFLVSFYNNEISEKSEIFDDQFSVERPDGSNFTLKIRSTKLEDSAMYFCASTLERAGYTFGSGTRLTVV.

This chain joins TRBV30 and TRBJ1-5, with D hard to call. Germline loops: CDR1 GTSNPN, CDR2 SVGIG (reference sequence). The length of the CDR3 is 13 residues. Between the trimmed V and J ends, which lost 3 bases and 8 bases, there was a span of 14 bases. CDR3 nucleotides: TGTGCCTGGAGGCGACTTGCGGGCGAGCCCCAGCATTTT. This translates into CAWRRLAGEPQHF.

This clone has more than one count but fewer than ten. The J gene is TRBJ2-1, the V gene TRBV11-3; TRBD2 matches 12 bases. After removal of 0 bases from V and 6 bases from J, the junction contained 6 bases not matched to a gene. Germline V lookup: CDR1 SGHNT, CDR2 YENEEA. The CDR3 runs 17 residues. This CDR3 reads CASSLEPTSGGSNEQFF. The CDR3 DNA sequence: TGTGCCAGCAGCTTAGAACCGACTAGCGGGGGTTCCAATGAGCAGTTCTTC.

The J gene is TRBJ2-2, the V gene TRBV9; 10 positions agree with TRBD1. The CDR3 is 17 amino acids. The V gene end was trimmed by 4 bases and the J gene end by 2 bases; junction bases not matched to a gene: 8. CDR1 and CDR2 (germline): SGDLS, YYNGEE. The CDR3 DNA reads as TGTGCCAGCAGCCCCCGGGACAGGGGATCAAACACCGGGGAGCTGTTTTTT. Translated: CASSPRDRGSNTGELFF.

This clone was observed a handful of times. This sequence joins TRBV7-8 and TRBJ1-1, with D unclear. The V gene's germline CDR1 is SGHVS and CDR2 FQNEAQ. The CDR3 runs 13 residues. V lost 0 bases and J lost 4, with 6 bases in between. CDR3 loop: CASSLASSTEAFF. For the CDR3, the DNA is TGTGCCAGCAGCTTAGCGTCGAGCACTGAAGCTTTCTTT. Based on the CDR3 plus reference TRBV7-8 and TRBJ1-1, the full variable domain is GAGVSQSPRYKVAKRGQDVALRCDPISGHVSLFWYQQALGQGPEFLTYFQNEAQLDKSGLPSDRFFAERPEGSVSTLKIQRTQQEDSAVYLCASSLASSTEAFFGQGTRLTVV.

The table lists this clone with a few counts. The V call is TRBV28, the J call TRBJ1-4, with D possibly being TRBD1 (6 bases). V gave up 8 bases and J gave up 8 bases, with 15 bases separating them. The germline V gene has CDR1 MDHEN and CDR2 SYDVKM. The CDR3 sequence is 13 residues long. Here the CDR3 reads CASASGTIEKLFF. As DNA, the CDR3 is TGTGCCAGCGCGTCAGGGACAATCGAAAAACTGTTTTTT.

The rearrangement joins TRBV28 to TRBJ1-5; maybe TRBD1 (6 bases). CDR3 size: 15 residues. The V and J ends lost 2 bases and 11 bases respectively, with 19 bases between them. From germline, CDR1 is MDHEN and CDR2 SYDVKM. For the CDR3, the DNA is TGTGCCAGCAGTTTAATTAGGGGGGGCGTAAGGTCCCAGCATTTT. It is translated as CASSLIRGGVRSQHF.

The CDR3 region has the DNA TGTGCCAGCAGCTTGAGGGCTAGCGGGACGAGGTACAATGAGCAGTTCTTC. This sequence encodes CASSLRASGTRYNEQFF. The chain is built from TRBV5-6 and TRBJ2-1; 9 bases are shared with TRBD2. CDR1 SGHDT and CDR2 YYEEEE come from the germline V gene. The CDR3 consists of 17 residues. V dropped 1 base and J dropped 4; count of bases not matched to a gene: 9.

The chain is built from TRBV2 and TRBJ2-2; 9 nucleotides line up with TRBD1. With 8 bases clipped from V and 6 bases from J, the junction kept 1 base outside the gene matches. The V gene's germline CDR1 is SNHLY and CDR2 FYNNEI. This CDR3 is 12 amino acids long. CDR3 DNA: TGTGCCAGCCACAGGGGGCCCGGGGAGCTGTTTTTT. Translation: CASHRGPGELFF.